This T cell receptor (beta chain) was documented in a study of blood T cell repertoires in COVID-19. In the original workflow: Estimated nucleated cell counts came from reference gene primer amplification. Repertoires were generated with immunoSEQ multiplex PCR, while TCRdb's copy carries only in-frame clones and drops some. Clone size and the V and J calls come from that table; the DNA yielded D and trimming. Of more than 80,000 clones listed, 71% are singletons. This CDR3 contains 19 residues. Looked up from germline, CDR1 is KGHSH and CDR2 is LQKENI. V lost 7 bases to trimming and J lost 2 bases, with 24 bases between them.

Sequencing was carried out using peripheral blood. The sequence came from a human donor with acute or convalescent COVID-19. The donor label of this sample is uncertain. The chain has TRBV18 and TRBJ2-6; D is perhaps TRBD1 (6 bases). The CDR3 sequence is CASCPALGAHSPGANVLTF. The CDR3 DNA reads as TGTGCCAGCTGCCCTGCCTTGGGGGCACACTCCCCTGGGGCCAACGTCCTGACTTTC.